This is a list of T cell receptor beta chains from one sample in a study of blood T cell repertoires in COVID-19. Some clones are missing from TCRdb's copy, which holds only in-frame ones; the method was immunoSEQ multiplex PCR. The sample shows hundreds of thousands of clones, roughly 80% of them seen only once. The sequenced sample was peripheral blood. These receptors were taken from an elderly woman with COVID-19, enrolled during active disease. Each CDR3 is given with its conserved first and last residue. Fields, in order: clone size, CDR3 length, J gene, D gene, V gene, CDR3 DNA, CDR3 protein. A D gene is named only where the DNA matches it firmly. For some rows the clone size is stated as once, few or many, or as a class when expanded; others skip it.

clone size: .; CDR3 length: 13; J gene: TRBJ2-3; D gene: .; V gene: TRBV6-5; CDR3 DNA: TGTGCCAGCAGCCAAACTAGCACAGATACGCAGTATTTT; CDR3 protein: CASSQTSTDTQYF
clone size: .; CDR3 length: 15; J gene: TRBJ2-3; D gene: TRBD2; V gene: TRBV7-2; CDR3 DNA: TGTGCCAGCAGCTTAGGGACTAGCGGGAGAGATACGCAGTATTTT; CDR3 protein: CASSLGTSGRDTQYF
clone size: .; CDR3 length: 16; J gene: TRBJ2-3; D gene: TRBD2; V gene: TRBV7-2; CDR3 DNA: TGTGCCAGCAGCTTAGGACTAGCGGGAGGCTTAGATACGCAGTATTTT; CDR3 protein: CASSLGLAGGLDTQYF
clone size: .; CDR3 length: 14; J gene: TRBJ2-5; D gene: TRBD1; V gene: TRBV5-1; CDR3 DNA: TGCGCCAGCAGCTTTTCCACAGGGGGAGAGACCCAGTACTTC; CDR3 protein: CASSFSTGGETQYF
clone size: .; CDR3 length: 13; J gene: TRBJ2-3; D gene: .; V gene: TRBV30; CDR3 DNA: TGTGCCTGCCGCCCCGGGCCGGGGAATACGCAGTATTTT; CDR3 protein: CACRPGPGNTQYF
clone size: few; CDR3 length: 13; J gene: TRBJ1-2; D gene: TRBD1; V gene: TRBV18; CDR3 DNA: TGTGCCAGCTCACTCGGGACAGGTTACGACCGCACCTTC; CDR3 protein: CASSLGTGYDRTF
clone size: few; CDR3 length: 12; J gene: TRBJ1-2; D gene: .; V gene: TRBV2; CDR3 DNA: TGTGCCAGCCTTAGGGGTTCTGGTGGCTACACCTTC; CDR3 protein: CASLRGSGGYTF
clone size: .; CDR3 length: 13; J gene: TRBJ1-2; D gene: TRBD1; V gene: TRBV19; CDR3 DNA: TGTGCCAGTAGTAACTTCCGGGACAGGAAAGGCACCTTC; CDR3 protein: CASSNFRDRKGTF
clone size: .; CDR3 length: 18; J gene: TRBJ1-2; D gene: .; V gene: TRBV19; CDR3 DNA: TGTGCCAGCCAGGTCACACAGGGTACGTCTCGGCTCAACTATGGCTACACCTTC; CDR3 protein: CASQVTQGTSRLNYGYTF
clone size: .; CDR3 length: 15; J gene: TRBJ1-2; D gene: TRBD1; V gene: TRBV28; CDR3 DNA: TGTGCCAGCAGTGCCGGGACAGGAGCCCACTATGGCTACACCTTC; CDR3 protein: CASSAGTGAHYGYTF
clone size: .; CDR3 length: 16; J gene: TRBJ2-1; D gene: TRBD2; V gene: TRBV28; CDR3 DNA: TGTGCCAGCAGGACTTCGGGGGGACTAGCGGGATTAGGGGCGTTCTTC; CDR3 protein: CASRTSGGLAGLGAFF
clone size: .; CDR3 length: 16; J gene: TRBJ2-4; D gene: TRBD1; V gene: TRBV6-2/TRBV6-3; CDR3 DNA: TGTGCCAGCAGTCGGGACAGGAGTTTAGCCAAAAACATTCAGTACTTC; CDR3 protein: CASSRDRSLAKNIQYF
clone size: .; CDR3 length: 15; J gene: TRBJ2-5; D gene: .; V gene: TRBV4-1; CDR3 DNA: TGCGCCAGCAGCCAAGTCAGGCAGATCCAAGAGACCCAGTACTTC; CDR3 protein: CASSQVRQIQETQYF
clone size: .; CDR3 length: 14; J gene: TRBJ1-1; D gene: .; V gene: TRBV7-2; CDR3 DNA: TGTGCCAGCAGCCTCACAGGACCGAACACTGAAGCTTTCTTT; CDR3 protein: CASSLTGPNTEAFF
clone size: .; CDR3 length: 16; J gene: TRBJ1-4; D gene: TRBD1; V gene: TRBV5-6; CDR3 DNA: TGTGCCAGCAGCTCACAGGGGTTGGCGACTAATGAAAAACTGTTTTTT; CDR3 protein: CASSSQGLATNEKLFF
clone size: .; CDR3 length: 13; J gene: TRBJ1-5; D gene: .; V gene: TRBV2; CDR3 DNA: TGTGCCAGCAGTGATAACACCAATCAGCCCCAGCATTTT; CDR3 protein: CASSDNTNQPQHF
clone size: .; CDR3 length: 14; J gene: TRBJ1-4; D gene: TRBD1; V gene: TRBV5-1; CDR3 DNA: TGCGCCAGCAGCCTACAGGGGATGAATGAAAAACTGTTTTTT; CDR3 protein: CASSLQGMNEKLFF
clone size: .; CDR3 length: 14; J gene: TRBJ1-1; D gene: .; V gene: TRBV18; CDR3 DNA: TGTGCCAGCTCCCCTGACAAACTGAACACTGAAGCTTTCTTT; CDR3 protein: CASSPDKLNTEAFF
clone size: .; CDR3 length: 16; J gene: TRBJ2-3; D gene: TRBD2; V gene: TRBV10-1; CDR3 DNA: TGCGCCAGCAGTCCCCTAGCGGGGGGGAACACAGATACGCAGTATTTT; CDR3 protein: CASSPLAGGNTDTQYF
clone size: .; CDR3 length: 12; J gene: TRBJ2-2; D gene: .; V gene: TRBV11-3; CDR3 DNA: TGTGCCAGCAGCCATAACACCGGGGAGCTGTTTTTT; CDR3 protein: CASSHNTGELFF
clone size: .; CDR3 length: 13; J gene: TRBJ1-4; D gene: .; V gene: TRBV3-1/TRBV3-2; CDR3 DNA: TGTGCCAGCAGCCAAGACGGGAGTGAAAAACTGTTTTTT; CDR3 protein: CASSQDGSEKLFF
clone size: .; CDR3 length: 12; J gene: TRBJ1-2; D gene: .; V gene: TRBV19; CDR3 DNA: TGTGCCAGTAGTGGGGTACAGGGTCGACACACCTTC; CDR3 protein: CASSGVQGRHTF
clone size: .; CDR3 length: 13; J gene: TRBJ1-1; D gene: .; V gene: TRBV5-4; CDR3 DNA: TGTGCCAGCAGCTTGGACAGGGCAACGGCAGCTTTCTTT; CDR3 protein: CASSLDRATAAFF
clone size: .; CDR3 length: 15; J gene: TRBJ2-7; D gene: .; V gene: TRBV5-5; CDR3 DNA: TGTGCCAGCAGCTCTCCACGAGGAGGCTTCTACGAGCAGTACTTC; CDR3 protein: CASSSPRGGFYEQYF
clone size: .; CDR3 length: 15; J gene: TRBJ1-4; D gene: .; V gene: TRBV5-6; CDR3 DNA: TGTGCCAGCAGCTTTTGGACAGCTTACGATGAAAAACTGTTTTTT; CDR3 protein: CASSFWTAYDEKLFF
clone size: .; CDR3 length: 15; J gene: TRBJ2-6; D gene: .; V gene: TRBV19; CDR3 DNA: TGTGCCAGTAGTGTTCAGAACTCTGGGGCCAACGTCCTGACTTTC; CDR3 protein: CASSVQNSGANVLTF
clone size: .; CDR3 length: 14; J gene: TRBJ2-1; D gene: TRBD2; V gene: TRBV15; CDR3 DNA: TGTGCCACCAGCAGAGGGACTAGCTACAATGAGCAGTTCTTC; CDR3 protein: CATSRGTSYNEQFF
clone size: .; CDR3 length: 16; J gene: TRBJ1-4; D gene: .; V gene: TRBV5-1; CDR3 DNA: TGCGCCAGCAGCTTGGGCGGGTCCGCAACTAATGAAAAACTGTTTTTT; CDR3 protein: CASSLGGSATNEKLFF
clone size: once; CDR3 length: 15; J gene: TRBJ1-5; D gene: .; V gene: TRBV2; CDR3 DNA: TGTGCCAGCAGAAAAGACGGGAATAGCAATCAGCCCCAGCATTTT; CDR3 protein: CASRKDGNSNQPQHF
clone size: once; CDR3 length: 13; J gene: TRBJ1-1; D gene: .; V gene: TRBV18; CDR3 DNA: TGTGCCAGCTCCCACAGGGTGGACACTGAAGCTTTCTTT; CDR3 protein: CASSHRVDTEAFF
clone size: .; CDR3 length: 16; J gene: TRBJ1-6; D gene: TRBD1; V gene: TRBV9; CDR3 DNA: TGTGCCAGCAGCGTAGGGCCGGACAGGGTCCGTGCACCCCTCCACTTT; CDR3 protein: CASSVGPDRVRAPLHF
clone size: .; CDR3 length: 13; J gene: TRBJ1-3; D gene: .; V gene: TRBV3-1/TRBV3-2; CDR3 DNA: TGTGCCAGCAGCCAAGTTACTGGAAACACCATATATTTT; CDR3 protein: CASSQVTGNTIYF
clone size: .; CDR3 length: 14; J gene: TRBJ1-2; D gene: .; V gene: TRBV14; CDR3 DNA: TGTGCCAGCAGCCAAGACACAGGGCTAAGTGGCTACACCTTC; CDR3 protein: CASSQDTGLSGYTF
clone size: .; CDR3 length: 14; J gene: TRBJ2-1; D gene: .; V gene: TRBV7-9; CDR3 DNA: TGTGCCAGCAGCTTGGGGGCTCAGTACAATGAGCAGTTCTTC; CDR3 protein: CASSLGAQYNEQFF
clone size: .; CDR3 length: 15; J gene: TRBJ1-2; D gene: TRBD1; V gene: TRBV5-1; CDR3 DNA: TGCGCCAGCAGCTTGAAGGCAGGGGGTGAATATGGCTACACCTTC; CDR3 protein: CASSLKAGGEYGYTF
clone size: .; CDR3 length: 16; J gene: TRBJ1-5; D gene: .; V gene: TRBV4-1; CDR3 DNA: TGCGCCAGCAGCCAGGGCAGCTCATTTAGCAATCAGCCCCAGCATTTT; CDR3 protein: CASSQGSSFSNQPQHF
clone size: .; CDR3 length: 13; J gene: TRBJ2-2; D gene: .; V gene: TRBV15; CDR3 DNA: TGTGCCACCAGCGGGACACTAGCCGGGGAGCTGTTTTTT; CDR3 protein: CATSGTLAGELFF
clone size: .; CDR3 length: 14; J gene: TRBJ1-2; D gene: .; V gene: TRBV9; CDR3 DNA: TGTGCCAGCAGCGTGTCCAGTCTCAGGCATGGCTACACCTTC; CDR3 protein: CASSVSSLRHGYTF
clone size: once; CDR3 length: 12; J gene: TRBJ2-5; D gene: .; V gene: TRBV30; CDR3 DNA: TGTGCCTGGAGTCCCCCCGTGGAGACCCAGTACTTC; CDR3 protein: CAWSPPVETQYF
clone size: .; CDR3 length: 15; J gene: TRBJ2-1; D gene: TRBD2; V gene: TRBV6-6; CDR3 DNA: TGTGCCAGCAGTCCCCGGACTAGCAGCTACAATGAGCAGTTCTTC; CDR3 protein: CASSPRTSSYNEQFF
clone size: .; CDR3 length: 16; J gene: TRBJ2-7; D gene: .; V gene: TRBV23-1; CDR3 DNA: TGCGCCAGCAGTCAATTGACTCGTCCCGTCGGTTCCGAGCAGTACTTC; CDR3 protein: CASSQLTRPVGSEQYF
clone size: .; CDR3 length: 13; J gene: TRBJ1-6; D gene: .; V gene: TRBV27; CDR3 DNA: TGTGCCAGCAGCCCAAGACAGTCGACACCCCTCCACTTT; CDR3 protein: CASSPRQSTPLHF
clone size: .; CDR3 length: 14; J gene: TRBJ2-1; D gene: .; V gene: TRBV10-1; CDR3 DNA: TGCGCCAGCTTTAGTGGCGGGGAGTACAATGAGCAGTTCTTC; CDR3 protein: CASFSGGEYNEQFF
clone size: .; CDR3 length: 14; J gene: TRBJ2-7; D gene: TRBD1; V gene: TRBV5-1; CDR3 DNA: TGCGCCAGCAGTCCTCAGGGGGATTCCTACGAGCAGTACTTC; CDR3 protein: CASSPQGDSYEQYF
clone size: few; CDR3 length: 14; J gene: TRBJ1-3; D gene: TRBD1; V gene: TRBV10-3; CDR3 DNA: TGTGCCATCAGGCCCGACAGGGGGGGAAACACCATATATTTT; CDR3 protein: CAIRPDRGGNTIYF